This T cell receptor (beta chain) was found in a study of blood T cell repertoires in COVID-19. Across the study: Some COVID-19 samples were acute and others convalescent; all came from the United States, Italy and Spain. The cDNA or gDNA used as material had been derived from T cells, B-cell-depleted T cells, or PBMCs.

Original handling: Estimates of nucleated cell counts were drawn from the amplification of reference gene primers. Sequenced by immunoSEQ multiplex PCR; TCRdb stores in-frame clones only, minus some. V and J calls and clone size are those listed in that table; D and trimming were worked out from the DNA. Of over 100,000 clones listed, roughly 80% are singletons. The germline V gene has CDR1 SNHLY and CDR2 FYNNEI. The CDR3 is 16 amino acids. V trimming: 0 bases; J trimming: 4 bases; junction bases outside the gene matches: 6. This receptor was identified in an older man with acute or convalescent COVID-19. The chain joins TRBV2 to TRBJ2-7, with 10 bases matching TRBD2. Specimen: peripheral blood. The CDR3 DNA follows: TGTGCCAGCAGTGAAGCGGGAGCGGGAGGGCGGTACGAGCAGTACTTC. Amino acid sequence: CASSEAGAGGRYEQYF.